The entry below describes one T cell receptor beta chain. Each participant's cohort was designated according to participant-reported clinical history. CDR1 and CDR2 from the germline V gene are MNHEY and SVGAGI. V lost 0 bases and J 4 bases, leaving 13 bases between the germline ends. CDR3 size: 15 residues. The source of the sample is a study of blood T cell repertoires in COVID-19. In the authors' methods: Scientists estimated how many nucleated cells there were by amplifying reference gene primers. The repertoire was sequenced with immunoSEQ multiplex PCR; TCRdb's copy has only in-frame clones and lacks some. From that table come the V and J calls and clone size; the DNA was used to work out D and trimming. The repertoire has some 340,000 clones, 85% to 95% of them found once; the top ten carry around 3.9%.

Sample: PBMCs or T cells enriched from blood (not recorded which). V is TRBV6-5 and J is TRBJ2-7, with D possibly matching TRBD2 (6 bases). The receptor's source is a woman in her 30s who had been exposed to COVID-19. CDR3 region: CASSYSGGLGYEQYF. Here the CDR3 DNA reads TGTGCCAGCAGTTACTCGGGGGGTTTAGGGTACGAGCAGTACTTC.